This note documents a single T cell receptor (beta chain) sequence. Its cognate antigen is unknown. This sample is part of a study of T cell responses to AZD1222 COVID-19 vaccine. Study-level findings and limits: Regions 160-218 and 743-854 dominated among vaccine-associated CD4 TCRs spanning spike. Within unmutated variant regions lay the reported targets of nearly half of spike-specific TCRs. Donors were largely white British and mainly female; clonal diversity was possibly underestimated.

Sequenced by immunoSEQ multiplex PCR; TCRdb stores in-frame clones only, minus some. This table has about 140,000 clones, roughly 90% appearing once. The V and J ends lost 3 bases and 5 bases respectively, with 4 bases between them. This CDR3 is built from 12 residues. From germline, CDR1 is SNHLY and CDR2 FYNNEI. This clonotype was sampled from an adult in good health. The sample consisted of peripheral blood, taken on day 0 of AZD1222 vaccination. The chain recombines TRBV2 with TRBJ2-2; no definite D call. As DNA, the CDR3 is TGTGCCAGCAGTGATCAGACCGGGGAGCTGTTTTTT. This encodes CASSDQTGELFF.